Below are 26 T cell receptor beta chains sequenced from a single sample in a study of glioma-infiltrating T cells after dendritic cell vaccination. Sequenced by immunoSEQ multiplex PCR; TCRdb stores in-frame clones only, minus some. Of about 82,000 clones in the sample, 75% to 90% were seen once. As to time point: after dendritic cell vaccination, including at tumor progression/relapse. This specimen consisted of blood, obtained after dendritic cell vaccination. Receptors were obtained from a human donor with glioblastoma.

CDR3 amino acids: CASSLQGIDYTF. For the CDR3, the DNA is TGTGCCAGCAGTTTACAGGGAATTGACTACACCTTC. The V and J genes are TRBV25-1 and TRBJ1-2, with D possibly matching TRBD1 (6 bases). This CDR3 contains 12 residues. Trimming left V 5 bases short and J 10 bases short, with 14 bases between. Germline V gives CDR1 MGHDK, CDR2 SYGVNS.

The chain has TRBV4-1 and TRBJ2-5; 9 positions match TRBD1. Unmatched junction bases numbered 2, after V lost 4 bases and J lost 2 bases. The CDR3 length is 14 residues. CDR1 is MGHRA, CDR2 YSYEKL, per germline. CDR3 amino acids: CASSRQGVQETQYF. The CDR3 DNA reads TGCGCCAGCAGCCGACAGGGGGTACAAGAGACCCAGTACTTC.

The J gene is TRBJ2-7, the V gene TRBV7-8; 12 bases are shared with TRBD2. CDR1 SGHVS and CDR2 FQNEAQ come from the germline V gene. Germline trimming cut 7 bases from V and 6 bases from J; bases unmatched to any gene: 10. The CDR3 spans 15 residues. The CDR3, as DNA: TGTGCCAGCACGTCTAGCGGGGGGGTTTTTGTCGAGCAGTACTTC. Translated: CASTSSGGVFVEQYF.

For the CDR3, the DNA is TGTGCCAGCAAGGGGACTGGTGAGCAGTTCTTC. The encoded protein is CASKGTGEQFF. J is TRBJ2-1 and V is TRBV5-4; D is possibly TRBD2 (6 bases). The CDR3 spans 11 residues. V lost 6 bases and J lost 9, with 10 bases in between. Germline CDR1 reads SGHNT; CDR2 reads YYREEE (reference sequence).

This chain uses TRBV9 with TRBJ2-7, with D perhaps TRBD1 (5 bases). Deletions cut 2 bases from V and 8 bases from J, with 14 bases between. Germline V CDR1 and CDR2: SGDLS, YYNGEE. CDR3 length equals 13 residues. This CDR3 reads CASSVYPTEQQYF. The CDR3 DNA reads as TGTGCCAGCAGCGTTTATCCGACAGAGCAGCAGTACTTC.

This rearrangement joins TRBV15 to TRBJ2-7, with D perhaps TRBD2 (5 bases). The CDR3 totals 13 residues. V was pared by 3 bases and J by 7 bases, with 13 bases between. From germline, CDR1 is LNHNV and CDR2 YYDKDF (reference sequence). This CDR3 is CATSSLERGEQYF. CDR3 bases: TGTGCCACCAGCAGCCTTGAGAGAGGGGAGCAGTACTTC.

This clone was recorded only once. The chain has TRBV6-5 and TRBJ2-2; a weak D match, TRBD1 (6 bases). CDR1 and CDR2 (germline): MNHEY, SVGAGI. This CDR3 comprises 15 residues. V lost 10 bases, J lost 0 bases, and 15 bases lay in between. CDR3 sequence reads: CATNPQGTNTGELFF. The CDR3 region has the DNA TGTGCCACCAATCCACAGGGAACGAACACCGGGGAGCTGTTTTTT.

The genes are TRBV6-6 and TRBJ2-5; 10 bases map to TRBD1. Near its end, the DNA agrees better with TRBJ2-7, so the J call may be wrong. The CDR3 is made up of 14 amino acids. Germline CDR1 and CDR2: MNHNY and SVGAGI (reference sequence). The CDR3 loop reads CASSSGQGSYEQYF. CDR3 coding DNA: TGTGCCAGCAGTTCGGGACAGGGGTCCTACGAGCAGTACTTC.

The chain uses TRBV9 and TRBJ2-2; tentative D call: TRBD1 (7 bases). The CDR3 contains 15 residues. V lost 1 base and J lost 1, with 8 bases in between. Germline V gene sequence: CDR1 SGDLS, CDR2 YYNGEE. For the CDR3, the DNA is TGTGCCAGCAGCGTACAGGGGGGGAACACCGGGGAGCTGTTTTTT. Protein product: CASSVQGGNTGELFF.

The J gene is TRBJ1-2, the V gene TRBV5-6; D remains ambiguous. Germline V gene lookup returns CDR1 SGHDT and CDR2 YYEEEE. The CDR3 is made up of 15 amino acids. Trimming took 4 bases from V and 0 from J, leaving 13 bases between them. The CDR3 loop is CASSEAGGANYGYTF. DNA for the CDR3: TGTGCCAGCAGCGAAGCGGGCGGCGCTAACTATGGCTACACCTTC.

CDR3 region: CASTPQAGLGYGYTF. CDR3 nucleotide sequence: TGTGCCAGCACCCCCCAGGCGGGCTTGGGCTATGGCTACACCTTC. The J gene is TRBJ1-2, the V gene TRBV2; D unclear. Germline V gene lookup returns CDR1 SNHLY and CDR2 FYNNEI. Trimming stripped 7 bases from V and 4 bases from J, with 19 bases between. There are 15 residues in the CDR3.

With regard to this clone: A junction end diverges from the germline sequence, so it may reflect a read error. In nucleotides, the CDR3 is TGTGCCAGCAGATTAGGAGGGGGCGGTAATTCACCCCTCCACTTT. It codes for CASRLGGGGNSPLHF. The chain has TRBV7-8 and TRBJ1-6; 7 bases match TRBD1. The CDR3 totals 15 residues. Germline CDR1 is SGHVS and CDR2 is FQNEAQ.

This sequence joins TRBV4-1 and TRBJ1-5; D may be TRBD1 (6 bases). Between the trimmed V and J ends, which lost 0 bases and 4 bases, there was a span of 13 bases. This CDR3 contains 16 residues. Germline assignment: CDR1 MGHRA and CDR2 YSYEKL. In DNA form, the CDR3 reads TGCGCCAGCAGCCAAGAGCAGGGGCGTGGGAATCAGCCCCAGCATTTT. Amino acids: CASSQEQGRGNQPQHF.

The chain employs TRBV5-1 and TRBJ2-2, with D possibly TRBD1 on 5 matching bases. Trimming pared 1 base from V and 3 bases from J, leaving 19 bases between. This CDR3 is built from 18 residues. CDR1 is SGHRS, CDR2 YFSETQ, per germline. CDR3 sequence (DNA): TGCGCCAGCAGCTTGTTAAGGGGTAGGGTAGGCGACACCGGGGAGCTGTTTTTT. It is translated as CASSLLRGRVGDTGELFF.

In its sample, this clone was seen once. The chain combines TRBV19 with TRBJ2-5; D perhaps matches TRBD1 (5 bases). Germline V lookup: CDR1 LNHDA, CDR2 SQIVND (reference sequence). V lost 3 bases, J lost 3 bases, and 11 bases lay in between. CDR3 length equals 14 residues. The CDR3 DNA follows: TGTGCCAGTAGTATCAGGGAAGGAGAAGAGACCCAGTACTTC. Its protein is CASSIREGEETQYF.

The chain uses TRBV5-6 and TRBJ2-2; 10 positions match TRBD1. Germline V gives CDR1 SGHDT, CDR2 YYEEEE. CDR3 length: 16 amino acids. V lost 1 base and J lost 4; bases outside the gene matches: 4. The CDR3 DNA is TGTGCCAGCAGCTTGCGACAGGGGGCTTCCACCGGGGAGCTGTTTTTT. It specifies CASSLRQGASTGELFF.

The chain joins TRBV7-9 to TRBJ2-3; D might be TRBD2 (7 bases). V lost 4 bases, J lost 6 bases, and 14 bases lay in between. This CDR3 is built from 14 residues. Germline assignment: CDR1 SEHNR and CDR2 FQNEAQ (reference sequence). The DNA for the CDR3 is TGTGCCAGCAGCTCAGGGGACTACCCGGATACGCAGTATTTT. Amino acids: CASSSGDYPDTQYF.

This clone was seen once. CDR3 amino acids: CASSFGHGRADTQYF. In DNA, the CDR3 is TGTGCCAGCAGCTTTGGCCACGGGCGGGCAGATACGCAGTATTTT. The genes are TRBV5-6 and TRBJ2-3; TRBD2 might be the D (5 bases). The CDR3 runs 15 residues. Germline V CDR1 and CDR2: SGHDT, YYEEEE. Trimming removed 2 bases at V and 4 bases at J, with 14 bases between.

The chain employs TRBV7-6 and TRBJ2-3; D is unclear. This CDR3 has 12 residues. CDR1 is SGHVS, CDR2 FNYEAQ, per germline. The ends were cut back, 5 bases at V and 2 bases at J, with 5 bases in the middle. As DNA, the CDR3 is TGTGCCAGCAGCGACAACACAGATACGCAGTATTTT. Translating gives CASSDNTDTQYF. Complete variable domain (other parts from reference TRBV7-6 and TRBJ2-3): GAGVSQSPRYKVTKRGQDVALRCDPISGHVSLYWYRQALGQGPEFLTYFNYEAQQDKSGLPNDRFSAERPEGSISTLTIQRTEQRDSAMYRCASSDNTDTQYFGPGTRLTVL.

This sequence joins TRBV5-1 and TRBJ1-6; no definite D call. V was pared by 4 bases and J by 0 bases, with 14 bases between. Germline CDR1 and CDR2: SGHRS and YFSETQ. The length of the CDR3 is 17 residues. The CDR3 DNA is TGCGCCAGCAGCCCACGGACTGAGAGCTCCTATAATTCACCCCTCCACTTT. This sequence encodes CASSPRTESSYNSPLHF.

The chain uses TRBV7-9 and TRBJ2-3; 11 bases line up with TRBD2. CDR3 length equals 15 residues. The J segment lost 4 bases and the V segment lost 6 bases, leaving 6 bases of the junction unmatched. Germline V gene sequence: CDR1 SEHNR, CDR2 FQNEAQ (reference sequence). The CDR3 reads CASSLLAGGSDTQYF. The CDR3 nucleotides are TGTGCCAGCAGTCTTCTAGCGGGGGGTTCAGATACGCAGTATTTT.

V and J are TRBV4-2 and TRBJ2-2; no reliable D call. The ends were cut back, 4 bases at V and 3 bases at J, with 15 bases in the middle. The CDR3 totals 16 residues. The V gene's germline CDR1 is LGHNA and CDR2 YNFKEQ. CDR3 in DNA: TGTGCCAGCAGCCCCTCGGCAGGAATATACACCGGGGAGCTGTTTTTT. Residues: CASSPSAGIYTGELFF.

This clone was found a few times. CDR3 residues: CATSSSGQGSTFF. CDR3 nucleotides: TGTGCCACCAGCAGCTCTGGACAGGGTTCAACTTTCTTT. The rearrangement joins TRBV15 to TRBJ1-1; 8 positions agree with TRBD1. From germline, CDR1 is LNHNV and CDR2 YYDKDF (reference sequence). This CDR3 has 13 residues. J lost 12 bases, V lost 3 bases, and 9 bases had no gene match.

The V call is TRBV5-1, the J call TRBJ2-2; no firm D call. V was trimmed by 0 bases and J by 6 bases, leaving 9 bases between them. This CDR3 contains 14 residues. Germline CDR1 SGHRS, CDR2 YFSETQ. DNA for the CDR3: TGCGCCAGCAGCTTGGCACCAGGCGCCGGGGAGCTGTTTTTT. This encodes CASSLAPGAGELFF.

The J gene is TRBJ2-3, the V gene TRBV5-6; 10 nucleotides agree with TRBD1. CDR1 is SGHDT, CDR2 YYEEEE, per germline. The CDR3 runs to 19 residues. With 0 bases clipped from V and 6 bases from J, the junction kept 16 bases outside the gene matches. The chain's CDR3 is CASSLGGAGTGELADTQYF. The CDR3 bases are TGTGCCAGCAGCTTGGGCGGCGCGGGGACAGGGGAGCTCGCGGATACGCAGTATTTT.

The chain couples TRBV2 to TRBJ2-5; 7 nucleotides agree with TRBD1. Germline CDR1 is SNHLY and CDR2 is FYNNEI. The CDR3 runs to 14 residues. V lost 5 bases and J lost 2; bases outside the gene matches: 5. For the CDR3, the DNA is TGTGCCAGCAGTCCGGACAGGATTCAAGAGACCCAGTACTTC. This gives the protein CASSPDRIQETQYF.